This TCR beta chain stems from a study of T cell repertoires in cytomegalovirus infection. For the study at large: Recently identified HLA-C-restricted CMV epitopes were among the peptides used. Indicated by public TCR beta signatures were CMV infection and matching HLA type. Study results and limitations: HLA-C-restricted, CMV-specific TCR beta clonotypes were dominant ex vivo.

TCRdb reprocessed the reads with MiXCR, giving one entry per CDR3 protein. This sample has roughly 570,000 distinct CDR3 sequences, with 40% found just once. Comment on this clonotype: The antigen is unknown.

CDR1 is SNHLY and CDR2 is FYNNEI in the germline V gene. The ends lost 7 bases at V and 8 bases at J; junction bases unmatched: 8. The CDR3 sequence is 14 residues long. The input for sequencing was cultured PBMCs, taken from culture after CMV antigen stimulation. The V and J genes are TRBV2 and TRBJ1-6; TRBD1 agrees at 7 bases. This TCR was recovered from a human donor in good health (CMV status not recorded). Some clones in this sample may be carry-over from other donors' samples. The CDR3 nucleotides are TGTGCCAGCAACCGGGACAGAATAGATTCACCCCTCCACTTT. Its protein product is CASNRDRIDSPLHF. The full variable domain, in which reference TRBV2 and TRBJ1-6 provide the parts outside the CDR3, is EPEVTQTPSHQVTQMGQEVILRCVPISNHLYFYWYRQILGQKVEFLVSFYNNEISEKSEIFDDQFSVERPDGSNFTLKIRSTKLEDSAMYFCASNRDRIDSPLHFGNGTRLTVT.